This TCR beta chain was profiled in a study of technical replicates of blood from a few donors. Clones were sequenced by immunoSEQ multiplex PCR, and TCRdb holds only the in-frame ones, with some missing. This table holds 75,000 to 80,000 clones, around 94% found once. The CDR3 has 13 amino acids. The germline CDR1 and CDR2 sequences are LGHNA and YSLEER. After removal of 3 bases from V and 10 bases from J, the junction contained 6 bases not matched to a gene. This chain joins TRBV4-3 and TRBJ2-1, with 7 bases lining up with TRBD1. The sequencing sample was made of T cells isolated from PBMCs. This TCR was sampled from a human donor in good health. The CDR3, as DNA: TGCGCCAGCAGCCATAGACAGGGAGACGAGCAGTTCTTC. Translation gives CASSHRQGDEQFF.